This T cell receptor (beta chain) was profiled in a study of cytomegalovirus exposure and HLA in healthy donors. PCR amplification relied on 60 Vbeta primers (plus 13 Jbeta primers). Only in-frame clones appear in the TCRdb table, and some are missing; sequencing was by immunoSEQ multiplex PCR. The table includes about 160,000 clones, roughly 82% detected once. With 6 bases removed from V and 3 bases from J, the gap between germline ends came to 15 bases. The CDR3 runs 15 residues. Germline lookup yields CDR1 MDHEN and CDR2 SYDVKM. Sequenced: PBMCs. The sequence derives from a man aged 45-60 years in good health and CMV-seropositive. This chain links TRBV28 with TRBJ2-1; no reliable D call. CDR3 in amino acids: CASRAIDSGYNEQFF. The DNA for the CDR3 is TGTGCCAGCAGGGCCATAGATTCGGGCTACAATGAGCAGTTCTTC.